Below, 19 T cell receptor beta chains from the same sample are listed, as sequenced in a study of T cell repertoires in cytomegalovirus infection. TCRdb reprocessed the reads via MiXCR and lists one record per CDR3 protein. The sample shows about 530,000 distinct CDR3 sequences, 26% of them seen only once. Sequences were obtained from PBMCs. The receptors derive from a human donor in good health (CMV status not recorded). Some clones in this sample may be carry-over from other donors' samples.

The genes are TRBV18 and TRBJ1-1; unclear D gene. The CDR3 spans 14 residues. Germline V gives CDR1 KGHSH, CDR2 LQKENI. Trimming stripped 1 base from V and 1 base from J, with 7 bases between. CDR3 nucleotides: TGTGCCAGCTCACCACGCCAGAAGAACACTGAAGCTTTCTTT. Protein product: CASSPRQKNTEAFF. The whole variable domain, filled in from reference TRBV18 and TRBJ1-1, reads NAGVMQNPRHLVRRRGQEARLRCSPMKGHSHVYWYRQLPEEGLKFMVYLQKENIIDESGMPKERFSAEFPKEGPSILRIQQVVRGDSAAYFCASSPRQKNTEAFFGQGTRLTVV.

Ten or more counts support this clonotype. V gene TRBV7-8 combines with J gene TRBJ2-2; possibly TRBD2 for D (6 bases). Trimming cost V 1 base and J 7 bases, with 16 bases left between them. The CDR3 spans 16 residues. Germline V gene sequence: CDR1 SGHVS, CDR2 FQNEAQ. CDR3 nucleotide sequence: TGTGCCAGCAGCTTAGATCGACTAGTTGTCGACGGGGAGCTGTTTTTT. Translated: CASSLDRLVVDGELFF.

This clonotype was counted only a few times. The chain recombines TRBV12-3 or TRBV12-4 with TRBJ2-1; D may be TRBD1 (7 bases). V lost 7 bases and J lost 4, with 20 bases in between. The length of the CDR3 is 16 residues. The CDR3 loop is CASTPAAPGGYNEQFF. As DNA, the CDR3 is TGTGCCAGCACCCCTGCAGCTCCAGGGGGGTACAATGAGCAGTTCTTC.

The CDR3 region has the DNA TGTGCCAGTAGTTGGGAGGGGTTGAACACTGAAGCTTTCTTT. This gives the protein CASSWEGLNTEAFF. The chain combines TRBV19 with TRBJ1-1, with a weak D call TRBD1 (5 bases). There are 14 residues in the CDR3. Germline CDR1 is LNHDA and CDR2 is SQIVND (reference sequence). Trimming pared 5 bases from V and 0 bases from J, leaving 10 bases between.

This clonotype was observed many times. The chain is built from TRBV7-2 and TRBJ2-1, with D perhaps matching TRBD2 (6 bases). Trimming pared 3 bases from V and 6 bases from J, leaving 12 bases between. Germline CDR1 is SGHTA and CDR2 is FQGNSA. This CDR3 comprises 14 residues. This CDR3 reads CASSLGGRFNEQFF. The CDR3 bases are TGTGCCAGCAGCTTGGGGGGTAGATTCAATGAGCAGTTCTTC. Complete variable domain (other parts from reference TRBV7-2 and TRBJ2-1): GAGVSQSPSNKVTEKGKDVELRCDPISGHTALYWYRQSLGQGLEFLIYFQGNSAPDKSGLPSDRFSAERTGGSVSTLTIQRTQQEDSAVYLCASSLGGRFNEQFFGPGTRLTVL.

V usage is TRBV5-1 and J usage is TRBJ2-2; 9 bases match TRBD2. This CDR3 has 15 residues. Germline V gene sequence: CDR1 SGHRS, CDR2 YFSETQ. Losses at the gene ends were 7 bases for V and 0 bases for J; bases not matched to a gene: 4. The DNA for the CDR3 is TGCGCCAGCGAGTCTAGCGGGACGAACACCGGGGAGCTGTTTTTT. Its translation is CASESSGTNTGELFF.

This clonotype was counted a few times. The CDR3 coding sequence is TGTGCCAGCAGCTCCATCGGCCGCGGAGGTGGCTACACCTTC. Protein: CASSSIGRGGGYTF. The chain joins TRBV7-2 to TRBJ1-2; D remains unclear. V was cut by 4 bases and J by 7 bases, with 16 bases left in between. The V gene's germline CDR1 is SGHTA and CDR2 FQGNSA. This CDR3 has 14 residues.

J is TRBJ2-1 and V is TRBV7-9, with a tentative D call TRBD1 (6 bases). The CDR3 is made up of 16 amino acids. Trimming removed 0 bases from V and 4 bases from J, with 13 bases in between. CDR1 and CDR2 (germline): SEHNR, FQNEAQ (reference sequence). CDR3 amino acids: CASSLAEAGEYNEQFF. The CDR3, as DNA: TGTGCCAGCAGCTTAGCGGAGGCAGGGGAATACAATGAGCAGTTCTTC.

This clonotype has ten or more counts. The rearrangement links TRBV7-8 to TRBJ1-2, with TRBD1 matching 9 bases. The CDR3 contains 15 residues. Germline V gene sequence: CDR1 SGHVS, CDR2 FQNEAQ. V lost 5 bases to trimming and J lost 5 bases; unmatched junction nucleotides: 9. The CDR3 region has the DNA TGTGCCAGCAGCACCGGGACAGGGCTTTTATATGGCTACACCTTC. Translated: CASSTGTGLLYGYTF.

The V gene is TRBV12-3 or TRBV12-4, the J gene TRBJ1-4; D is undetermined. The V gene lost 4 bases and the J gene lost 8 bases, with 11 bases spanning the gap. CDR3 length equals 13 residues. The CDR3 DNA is TGTGCCAGCAGTTCCTCGGCGACCGAAAAACTGTTTTTT. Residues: CASSSSATEKLFF.

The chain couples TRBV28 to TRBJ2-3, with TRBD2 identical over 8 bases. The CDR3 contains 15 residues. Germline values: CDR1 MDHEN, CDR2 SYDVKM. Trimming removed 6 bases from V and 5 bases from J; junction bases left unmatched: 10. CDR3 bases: TGTGCCAGCAGACTCTTAGCGGGGACAAAAGATACGCAGTATTTT. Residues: CASRLLAGTKDTQYF.

CDR3 residues: CASSYSKTSGRAGEQFF. DNA for the CDR3: TGTGCCAGCAGTTACTCGAAAACTAGCGGGAGGGCCGGCGAGCAGTTCTTC. The chain couples TRBV6-2 or TRBV6-3 to TRBJ2-1, with 13 bases lining up with TRBD2. Germline V gene lookup returns CDR1 MNHEY and CDR2 SVGEGT. J lost 10 bases, V lost 0 bases, and 9 bases had no gene match. The CDR3 is 17 amino acids.

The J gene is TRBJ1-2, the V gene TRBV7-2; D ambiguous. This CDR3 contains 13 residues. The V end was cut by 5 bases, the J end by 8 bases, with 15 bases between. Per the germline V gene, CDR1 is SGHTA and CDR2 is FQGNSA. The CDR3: CASSAAVQRGYTF. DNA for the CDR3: TGTGCCAGCAGCGCCGCCGTCCAGAGAGGCTACACCTTC.

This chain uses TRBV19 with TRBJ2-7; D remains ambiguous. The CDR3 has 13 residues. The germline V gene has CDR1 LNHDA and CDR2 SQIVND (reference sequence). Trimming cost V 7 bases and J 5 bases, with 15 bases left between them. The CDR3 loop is CASTQVIGHEQYF. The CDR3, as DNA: TGTGCCAGTACCCAGGTAATCGGCCACGAGCAGTACTTC.

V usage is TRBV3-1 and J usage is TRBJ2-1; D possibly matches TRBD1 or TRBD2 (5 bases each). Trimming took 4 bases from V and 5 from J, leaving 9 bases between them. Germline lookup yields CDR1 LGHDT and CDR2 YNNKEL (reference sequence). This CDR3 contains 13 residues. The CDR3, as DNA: TGTGCCAGCAGCCCGTGGGGGAACAATGAGCAGTTCTTC. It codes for CASSPWGNNEQFF.

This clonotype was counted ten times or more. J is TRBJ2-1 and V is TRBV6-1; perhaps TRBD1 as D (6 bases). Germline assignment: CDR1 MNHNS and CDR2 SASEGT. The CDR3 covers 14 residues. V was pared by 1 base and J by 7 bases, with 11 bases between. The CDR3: CASSEEGTPNEQFF. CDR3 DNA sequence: TGTGCCAGCAGTGAAGAGGGGACACCGAATGAGCAGTTCTTC.

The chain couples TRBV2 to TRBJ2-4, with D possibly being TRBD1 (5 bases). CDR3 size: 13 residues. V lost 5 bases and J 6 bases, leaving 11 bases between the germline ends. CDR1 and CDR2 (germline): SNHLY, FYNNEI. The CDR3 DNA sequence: TGTGCCAGCAGTATTTACAGGTCAAACATTCAGTACTTC. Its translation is CASSIYRSNIQYF.

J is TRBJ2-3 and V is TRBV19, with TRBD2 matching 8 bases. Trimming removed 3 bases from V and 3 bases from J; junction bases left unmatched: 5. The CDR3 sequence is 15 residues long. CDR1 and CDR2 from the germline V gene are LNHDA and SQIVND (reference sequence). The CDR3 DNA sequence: TGTGCCAGTAGTATCCAAGCGGGAGATACAGATACGCAGTATTTT. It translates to CASSIQAGDTDTQYF.

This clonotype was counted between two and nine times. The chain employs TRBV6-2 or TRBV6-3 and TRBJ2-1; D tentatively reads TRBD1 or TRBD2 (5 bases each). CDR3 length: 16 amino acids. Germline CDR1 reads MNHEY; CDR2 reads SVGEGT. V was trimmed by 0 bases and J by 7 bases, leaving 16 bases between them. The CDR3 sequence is CASSYSRGVVVNEQFF. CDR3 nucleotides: TGTGCCAGCAGTTACTCGAGAGGGGTGGTAGTGAATGAGCAGTTCTTC.